These 20 T cell receptor beta chains share one sample of origin, sequenced in a study of cytomegalovirus exposure and HLA in healthy donors. The PCR contained 60 Vbeta and 13 Jbeta primers. Clones were read by immunoSEQ multiplex PCR, and TCRdb kept only the in-frame ones, dropping some. The sample lists some 200,000 clones, 80% occurring once. Input material: PBMCs. These receptors came from a man aged 40-49 years in good health and CMV-seropositive.

V and J are TRBV7-3 and TRBJ2-3; D not resolved. The germline V gene encodes CDR1 SGHTA and CDR2 FQGTGA. Between the trimmed V and J ends, which lost 4 bases and 5 bases, there was a span of 7 bases. There are 12 residues in the CDR3. The CDR3 DNA reads TGTGCCAGCAGCTCGCGGAGAGATACGCAGTATTTT. It translates to CASSSRRDTQYF.

The chain combines TRBV5-1 with TRBJ1-4; D is uncertain. Deletions cut 0 bases from V and 2 bases from J, with 5 bases between. The germline gives CDR1 SGHRS, CDR2 YFSETQ. The CDR3 has 14 residues. This chain's CDR3 is CASSLGATNEKLFF. The DNA of the CDR3 is TGCGCCAGCAGCTTGGGGGCGACTAATGAAAAACTGTTTTTT.

V is TRBV7-9 and J is TRBJ1-1; TRBD1 aligns across 9 bases. After removal of 5 bases from V and 4 bases from J, the junction contained 5 bases not matched to a gene. Germline V gene lookup returns CDR1 SEHNR and CDR2 FQNEAQ (reference sequence). This CDR3 comprises 14 residues. The CDR3 loop is CASSTGTGPTEAFF. The CDR3 DNA reads as TGTGCCAGCAGCACCGGGACAGGGCCCACTGAAGCTTTCTTT.

The CDR3 DNA follows: TGTGCCAGCAGCCAAAGGGACAGGGAAGCAGATACGCAGTATTTT. As protein: CASSQRDREADTQYF. V gene TRBV9 combines with J gene TRBJ2-3, with TRBD1 identical over 9 bases. The CDR3 is made up of 15 amino acids. V lost 4 bases to trimming and J lost 4 bases; unmatched junction nucleotides: 7. Germline CDR1 SGDLS, CDR2 YYNGEE.

This clone was recorded only once. The rearrangement uses TRBV30 and TRBJ2-1, with D perhaps matching TRBD2 (7 bases). Germline loops: CDR1 GTSNPN, CDR2 SVGIG (reference sequence). Trimming took 0 bases from V and 8 from J, leaving 11 bases between them. The CDR3 is 13 residues long. The CDR3 sequence: CAWSVGGGDEQFF. CDR3 sequence (DNA): TGTGCCTGGAGTGTGGGAGGGGGGGATGAGCAGTTCTTC.

The chain is built from TRBV7-6 and TRBJ2-7, with 9 bases identical to TRBD1. The CDR3 extends over 15 amino acids. The germline V gene has CDR1 SGHVS and CDR2 FNYEAQ. The junction had 11 bases not matched to a gene; V was cut back by 5 bases and J by 6 bases. This CDR3 reads CASSPGTGSVSEQYF. CDR3 nucleotide sequence: TGTGCCAGCAGCCCCGGGACAGGGTCGGTCTCCGAGCAGTACTTC.

The J gene is TRBJ1-1, the V gene TRBV6-5; possible D gene TRBD1, 6 bases. Germline V gene data show CDR1 as MNHEY and CDR2 as SVGAGI. The CDR3 has 14 amino acids. V dropped 7 bases and J dropped 0 bases, with 12 bases sitting between them. The CDR3 DNA follows: TGTGCCAGCAAGCGGGACAACATGAACACTGAAGCTTTCTTT. Translated: CASKRDNMNTEAFF.

This clone showed up just a few times. The rearrangement uses TRBV25-1 and TRBJ1-1; tentative D call: TRBD1 (6 bases). Germline CDR1 and CDR2: MGHDK and SYGVNS. The CDR3 spans 14 residues. V lost 6 bases and J lost 1, with 12 bases in between. DNA for the CDR3: TGTGCCAGCAGCAAAAGGACAGCGAACACTGAAGCTTTCTTT. Protein product: CASSKRTANTEAFF.

This chain connects TRBV5-1 to TRBJ2-7; 9 nucleotides line up with TRBD1. This CDR3 comprises 15 residues. Trimming at V came to 0 bases and at J to 7 bases, leaving 8 bases not matched to a gene. Germline V gives CDR1 SGHRS, CDR2 YFSETQ. The CDR3 reads CASSLGAGTGSEQYF. In nucleotides, the CDR3 is TGCGCCAGCAGCTTGGGGGCCGGGACAGGGAGTGAGCAGTACTTC.

V and J are TRBV9 and TRBJ1-3, with D possibly matching TRBD1 (6 bases). Per the germline V gene, CDR1 is SGDLS and CDR2 is YYNGEE. The V and J ends lost 4 bases and 2 bases respectively, with 28 bases between them. The CDR3 covers 20 residues. The CDR3 reads CASSHAATLRGGLTGNTIYF. In DNA form, the CDR3 reads TGTGCCAGCAGCCATGCCGCCACCCTGAGGGGGGGCCTCACTGGAAACACCATATATTTT.

The chain has TRBV21-1 and TRBJ2-2; TRBD1 is taken as the D call from the table, unchecked against the DNA. TRBV21-1 is noted as a pseudogene. CDR3 length: 16 residues. DNA of the CDR3: TGTGCCAGCCCAGGGGGCCTAGCGTATAACACCGGGGAGCTGTTTTTT. As protein: CASPGGLAYNTGELFF.

This clone was counted between two and nine times. This chain's CDR3 is CASSLGHPYEQYF. The CDR3, as DNA: TGTGCCAGCAGCTTAGGACACCCCTACGAGCAGTACTTC. This chain connects TRBV7-9 to TRBJ2-7, with D unresolved. Germline values: CDR1 SEHNR, CDR2 FQNEAQ (reference sequence). Trimming shortened V by 1 base and J by 2 bases, and 6 bases separated the two germline ends. The CDR3 is 13 amino acids.

The CDR3 DNA is TGCGCCAGCAGCTTTCAAGGGGGCTGGGAAAAACTGTTTTTT. Protein product: CASSFQGGWEKLFF. The genes are TRBV5-1 and TRBJ1-4, with 7 bases that match TRBD1. V shed 2 bases, J shed 8 bases, and the junction held 6 bases outside the gene matches. CDR3 length equals 14 residues. Germline V gene lookup returns CDR1 SGHRS and CDR2 YFSETQ.

This chain uses TRBV7-3 with TRBJ2-5; weak D call: TRBD2 (6 bases). Trimming removed 5 bases from V and 0 bases from J, with 16 bases in between. The germline gives CDR1 SGHTA, CDR2 FQGTGA. CDR3 length: 16 residues. The CDR3 nucleotides read TGTGCCAGCAGCCCCACGGGACTCTCGTACCAAGAGACCCAGTACTTC. Its translation: CASSPTGLSYQETQYF.

This chain links TRBV6-5 with TRBJ1-2; the D gene is possibly TRBD1 (6 bases). Germline assignment: CDR1 MNHEY and CDR2 SVGAGI. This CDR3 is 14 amino acids long. With 5 bases removed from V and 5 bases from J, the gap between germline ends came to 15 bases. The CDR3 DNA sequence: TGTGCCAGCAGTCAGCTCCCAGGGGCATATGGCTACACCTTC. Translated, it gives CASSQLPGAYGYTF.

The genes are TRBV19 and TRBJ2-3; a weak D match, TRBD1 (6 bases). Germline CDR1 and CDR2: LNHDA and SQIVND (reference sequence). V was shortened by 3 bases and J by 2 bases, with 9 bases between the two germline ends. The CDR3 has 14 residues. The DNA of the CDR3 is TGTGCCAGTAGTATTGGACAGAACACAGATACGCAGTATTTT. Residues: CASSIGQNTDTQYF.

This chain joins TRBV28 and TRBJ2-7; D is unresolved. This CDR3 has 10 residues. Looked up from germline, CDR1 is MDHEN and CDR2 is SYDVKM. The ends were cut back, 4 bases at V and 6 bases at J, with 4 bases in the middle. For the CDR3, the DNA is TGTGCCAGCAGTTCAGGCGAGCAGTACTTC. The encoded protein is CASSSGEQYF.

The V and J genes are TRBV11-2 and TRBJ2-7; 15 nucleotides line up with TRBD2. The V gene end was trimmed by 8 bases and the J gene end by 6 bases; junction bases not matched to a gene: 17. The CDR3 runs 18 residues. In germline, CDR1 is SGHAT, CDR2 FQNNGV. The CDR3 loop is CASGKDPGLAGGLLEQYF. The CDR3 DNA reads TGTGCCAGCGGCAAGGACCCGGGACTAGCGGGGGGCCTACTCGAGCAGTACTTC.

V and J are TRBV5-6 and TRBJ2-7, with D maybe TRBD1 (5 bases). From germline, CDR1 is SGHDT and CDR2 YYEEEE. Between the trimmed V and J ends, which lost 0 bases and 6 bases, there was a span of 22 bases. This CDR3 has 17 amino acids. The CDR3 region is CASSLDVGAGFNAEQYF. The CDR3 DNA reads TGTGCCAGCAGCTTGGACGTTGGAGCAGGGTTTAACGCCGAGCAGTACTTC.

The V gene is TRBV7-9, the J gene TRBJ2-4, with 12 positions matching TRBD2. Germline assignment: CDR1 SEHNR and CDR2 FQNEAQ (reference sequence). There are 18 residues in the CDR3. The V and J ends lost 2 bases and 1 base, in that order; junction bases with no gene match: 6. The CDR3 is CASSLLAGGLAAKNIQYF. The CDR3 DNA follows: TGTGCCAGCAGCTTACTAGCGGGGGGGCTTGCGGCCAAAAACATTCAGTACTTC.